The 8 T cell receptor beta chains presented below share a single source sample, sequenced in a study of regulatory T cells in long-lasting Graves disease. Time point given: newly diagnosed GD, antithyroid drugs for less than 3 months. TCR sequences were obtained from RNA taken from PBMCs. For TCR beta, libraries came from iRepertoire HTBI primers and Arm-PCR of CDR3 regions. TCRdb fed the multiplex PCR reads into MiXCR, producing one record per CDR3 protein. Of approximately 440,000 distinct CDR3 sequences listed, under 20% are singletons. This sample was also put to use in a study of T cells in Graves' hyperthyroidism and ophthalmopathy.

The material sequenced was peripheral blood mononuclear cells (PBMCs), taken at new diagnosis, from a patient treated with antithyroid drugs. The origin of the receptors is a middle-aged man with Graves disease.

Concerning this clonotype itself: A much larger clone sits a single nucleotide away, making a read error possible. Here the CDR3 omits its conserved ending phenylalanine or tryptophan, so a read error is the likely source. The chain carries TRBV6-5 and TRBJ1-1; the D is unclear. The CDR3 sequence is 14 residues long. Trimming pared 4 bases from V and 3 bases from J, leaving 12 bases between. The germline V gene has CDR1 MNHEY and CDR2 SVGAGI. The CDR3 region is CASSFGRLYTEAFL. The CDR3 nucleotides are TGTGCCAGCAGTTTTGGACGGCTGTACACTGAAGCTTTCCTT.

The V and J genes are TRBV10-2 and TRBJ2-2; unclear D gene. Germline loops: CDR1 WSHSY, CDR2 SAAADI. This CDR3 region has 14 residues. Trimming took off 4 bases at V and 5 bases at J, with 11 bases between the two ends. CDR3 sequence reads: CASSAIQKTGELFF. CDR3 DNA sequence: TGCGCCAGCAGTGCAATACAAAAGACCGGGGAGCTGTTTTTT.

Concerning this clonotype: This may be a read error: a much more frequent sequence differs by one nucleotide. The chain employs TRBV2 and TRBJ2-7; 7 positions match TRBD1. The trim removed 6 bases at V and 3 bases at J, leaving 11 bases unmatched. The CDR3 has 15 residues. In germline, CDR1 is SNHLY, CDR2 FYNNEI. The CDR3 protein is CASSPWTGLIYEQYF. The DNA of the CDR3 is TGTGCCAGCAGCCCTTGGACAGGCCTTATCTACGAGCAGTACTTC.

This clonotype was seen at least ten times. The V call is TRBV11-1, the J call TRBJ2-7; maybe TRBD1 (6 bases). CDR1 is SGHAT and CDR2 is FQDESV in the germline V gene (reference sequence). This CDR3 has 15 amino acids. Trimming took off 5 bases at V and 0 bases at J, with 14 bases between the two ends. The CDR3 nucleotides read TGTGCCAGCAGCAGACAGGCGATAAACTCCTACGAGCAGTACTTC. Its translation: CASSRQAINSYEQYF.

At least ten counts were recorded for this clonotype. The rearrangement uses TRBV29-1 and TRBJ1-1, with D unclear. Germline assignment: CDR1 SQVTM and CDR2 ANQGSEA. V was cut by 4 bases and J by 0 bases, with 9 bases left in between. There are 13 residues in the CDR3. The CDR3 DNA reads as TGCAGCGTTGGTGGAGGGATGAACACTGAAGCTTTCTTT. Its protein is CSVGGGMNTEAFF.

There are many counts of this clonotype. V is TRBV5-6 and J is TRBJ2-1, with 16 positions matching TRBD2. Trimming removed 0 bases from V and 4 bases from J; junction bases left unmatched: 7. The CDR3 covers 19 residues. The germline CDR1 and CDR2 sequences are SGHDT and YYEEEE. The CDR3 reads CASSLGWGLAGGIYNEQFF. The CDR3 DNA reads TGTGCCAGCAGCTTGGGTTGGGGACTAGCGGGAGGGATATACAATGAGCAGTTCTTC.

This clonotype was counted between two and nine times. DNA of the CDR3: TGTGCCAGCAGCTTAGCAGTCGGCGGGAGTTACGAGCAGTACTTC. This sequence encodes CASSLAVGGSYEQYF. The chain is built from TRBV7-8 and TRBJ2-7, with 7 bases matching TRBD2. Germline V gene lookup returns CDR1 SGHVS and CDR2 FQNEAQ. The CDR3 extends over 15 amino acids. The V segment lost 0 bases and the J segment 4 bases; nucleotides outside the gene matches: 6.

This clonotype was detected ten times or more. The rearrangement uses TRBV6-2 or TRBV6-3 and TRBJ2-7; D not certain. CDR1 and CDR2 (germline): MNHEY, SVGEGT. The CDR3 contains 12 residues. Trimming removed 1 base from V and 4 bases from J, with 5 bases in between. In DNA form, the CDR3 reads TGTGCCAGCAGTTACTACGGATACGAGCAGTACTTC. Protein product: CASSYYGYEQYF.